This entry describes one T cell receptor (beta chain). TCRdb's table, derived via immunoSEQ multiplex PCR, lists solely in-frame clones and lacks some. The table lists 75,000 to 95,000 clones, roughly nine tenths of them singletons. This sample is drawn from a study of OX40 agonist ivuxolimab in advanced cancers. This CDR3 has 16 amino acids. Per germline, CDR1 MNHNY and CDR2 SVGAGI (reference sequence). Trimming removed 2 bases from V and 0 bases from J; junction bases left unmatched: 3. The genes are TRBV6-6 and TRBJ1-1; 10 nucleotides line up with TRBD1. The sequences come from CD4+ or CD8+ T cells sorted from blood, collected in a trial of the OX40 agonist ivuxolimab. The clonotype originates from an adult with an advanced solid tumor such as melanoma, head and neck, liver or kidney cancer. The CDR3 nucleotides are TGTGCCAGCAGTTACGGGACAGGGGCCATGAACACTGAAGCTTTCTTT. This encodes CASSYGTGAMNTEAFF.